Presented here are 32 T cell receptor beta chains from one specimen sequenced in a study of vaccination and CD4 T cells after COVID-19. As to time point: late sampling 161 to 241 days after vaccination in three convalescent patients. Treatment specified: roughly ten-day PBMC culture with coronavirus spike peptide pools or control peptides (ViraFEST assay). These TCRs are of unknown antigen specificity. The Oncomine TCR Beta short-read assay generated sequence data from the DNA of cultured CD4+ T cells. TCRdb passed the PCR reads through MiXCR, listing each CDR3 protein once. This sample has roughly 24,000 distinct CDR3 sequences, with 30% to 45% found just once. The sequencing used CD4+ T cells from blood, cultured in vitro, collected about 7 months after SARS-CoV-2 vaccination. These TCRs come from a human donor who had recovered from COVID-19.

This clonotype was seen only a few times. The CDR3 sequence is CASSQDIGRVGSPLHF. The CDR3 coding sequence is TGTGCCAGCAGCCAAGATATAGGGCGGGTAGGCTCACCCCTCCACTTT. V is TRBV4-2 and J is TRBJ1-6, with D hard to call. The CDR3 spans 16 residues. Germline V lookup: CDR1 LGHNA, CDR2 YNFKEQ. V lost 0 bases to trimming and J lost 10 bases, with 16 bases between them.

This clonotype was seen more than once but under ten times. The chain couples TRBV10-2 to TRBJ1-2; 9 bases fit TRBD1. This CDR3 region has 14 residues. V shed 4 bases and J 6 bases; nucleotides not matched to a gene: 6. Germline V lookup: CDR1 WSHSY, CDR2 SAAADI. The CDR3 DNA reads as TGCGCCAGCAGTGGACTGGGACAGGGAGATGGCTACACCTTC. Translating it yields CASSGLGQGDGYTF.

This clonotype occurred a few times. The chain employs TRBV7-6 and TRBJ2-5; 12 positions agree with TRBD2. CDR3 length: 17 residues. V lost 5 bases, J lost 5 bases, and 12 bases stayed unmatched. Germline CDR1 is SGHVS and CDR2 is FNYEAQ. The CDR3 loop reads CASSPLASGRARETQYF. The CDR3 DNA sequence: TGTGCCAGCAGCCCCCTGGCTAGCGGGAGGGCCCGTGAGACCCAGTACTTC. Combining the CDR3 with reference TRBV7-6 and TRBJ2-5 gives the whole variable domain GAGVSQSPRYKVTKRGQDVALRCDPISGHVSLYWYRQALGQGPEFLTYFNYEAQQDKSGLPNDRFSAERPEGSISTLTIQRTEQRDSAMYRCASSPLASGRARETQYFGPGTRLLVL.

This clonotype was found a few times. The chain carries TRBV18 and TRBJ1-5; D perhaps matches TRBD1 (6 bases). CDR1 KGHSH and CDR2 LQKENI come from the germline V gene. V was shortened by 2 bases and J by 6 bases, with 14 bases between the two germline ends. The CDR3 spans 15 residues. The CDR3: CASSPSGTGLQPQHF. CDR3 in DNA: TGTGCCAGCTCACCATCGGGTACAGGGCTTCAGCCCCAGCATTTT.

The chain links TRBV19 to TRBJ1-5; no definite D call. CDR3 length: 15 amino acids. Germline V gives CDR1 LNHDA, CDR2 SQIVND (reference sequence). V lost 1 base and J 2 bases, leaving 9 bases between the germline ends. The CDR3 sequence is CASSIGRSGNQPQHF. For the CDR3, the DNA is TGTGCCAGTAGTATAGGCCGTAGTGGCAATCAGCCCCAGCATTTT.

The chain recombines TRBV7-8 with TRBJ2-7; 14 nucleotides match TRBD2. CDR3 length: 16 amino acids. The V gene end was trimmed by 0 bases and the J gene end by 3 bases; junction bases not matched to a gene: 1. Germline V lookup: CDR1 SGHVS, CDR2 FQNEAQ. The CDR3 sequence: CASSLAGTSGSYEQYF. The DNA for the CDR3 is TGTGCCAGCAGCTTAGCGGGGACTAGCGGGAGCTACGAGCAGTACTTC.

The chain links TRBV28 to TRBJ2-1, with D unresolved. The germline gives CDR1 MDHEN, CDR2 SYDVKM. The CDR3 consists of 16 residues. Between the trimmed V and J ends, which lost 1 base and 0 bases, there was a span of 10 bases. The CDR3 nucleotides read TGTGCCAGCAGTTTATCTCGGAGCCTCTCCTACAATGAGCAGTTCTTC. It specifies CASSLSRSLSYNEQFF.

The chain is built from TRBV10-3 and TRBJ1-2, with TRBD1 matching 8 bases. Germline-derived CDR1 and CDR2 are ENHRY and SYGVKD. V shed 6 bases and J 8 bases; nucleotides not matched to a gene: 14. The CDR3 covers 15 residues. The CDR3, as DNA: TGTGCCATCAGCCCAGGGGGCGCGTCTGCTTACGGCTACACCTTC. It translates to CAISPGGASAYGYTF.

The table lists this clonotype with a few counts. The DNA for the CDR3 is TGTGCCAGCAGCCCGAACAGGAACACTGAAGCTTTCTTT. It codes for CASSPNRNTEAFF. The chain combines TRBV7-6 with TRBJ1-1, with D hard to call. V was trimmed by 5 bases and J by 1 base, leaving 8 bases between them. CDR1 and CDR2 from the germline V gene are SGHVS and FNYEAQ. The CDR3 sequence is 13 residues long. The variable domain in full, completed from reference TRBV7-6 and TRBJ1-1, reads GAGVSQSPRYKVTKRGQDVALRCDPISGHVSLYWYRQALGQGPEFLTYFNYEAQQDKSGLPNDRFSAERPEGSISTLTIQRTEQRDSAMYRCASSPNRNTEAFFGQGTRLTVV.

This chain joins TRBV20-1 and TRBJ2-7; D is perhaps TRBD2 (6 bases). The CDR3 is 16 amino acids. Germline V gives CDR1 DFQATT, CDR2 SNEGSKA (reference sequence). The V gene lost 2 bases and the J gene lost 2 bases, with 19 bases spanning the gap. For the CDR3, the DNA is TGCAGTGCTAGACAAATCGATAGGGCGGGGACCTACGAGCAGTACTTC. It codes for CSARQIDRAGTYEQYF.

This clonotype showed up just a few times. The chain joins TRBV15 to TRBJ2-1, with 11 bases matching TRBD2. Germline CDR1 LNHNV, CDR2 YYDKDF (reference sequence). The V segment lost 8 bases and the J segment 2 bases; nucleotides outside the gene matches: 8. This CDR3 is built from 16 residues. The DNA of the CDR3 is TGTGCCACCTCCCGACTAGCGGGGTCCCCCTACAATGAGCAGTTCTTC. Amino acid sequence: CATSRLAGSPYNEQFF.

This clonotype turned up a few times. The CDR3 here is CSASRGGLAAYNEQFF. In DNA form, the CDR3 reads TGCAGTGCTAGTCGTGGTGGACTAGCGGCCTACAATGAGCAGTTCTTC. The chain recombines TRBV20-1 with TRBJ2-1, with TRBD2 matching over 10 bases. The ends lost 3 bases at V and 2 bases at J; junction bases unmatched: 7. The V gene's germline CDR1 is DFQATT and CDR2 SNEGSKA (reference sequence). This CDR3 spans 16 amino acids.

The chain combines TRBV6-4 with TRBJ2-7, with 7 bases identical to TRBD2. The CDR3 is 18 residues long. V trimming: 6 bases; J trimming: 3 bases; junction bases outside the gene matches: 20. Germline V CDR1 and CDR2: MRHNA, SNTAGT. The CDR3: CASRPKSGWAGVDYEQYF. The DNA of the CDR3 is TGTGCCAGCAGACCAAAGTCGGGGTGGGCGGGAGTGGACTACGAGCAGTACTTC.

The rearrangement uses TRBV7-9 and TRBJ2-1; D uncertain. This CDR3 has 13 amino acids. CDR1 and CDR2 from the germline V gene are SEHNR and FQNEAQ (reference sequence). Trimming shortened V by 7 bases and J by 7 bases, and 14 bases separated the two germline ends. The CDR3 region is CASNRGGINEQFF. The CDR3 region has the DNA TGTGCCAGCAACCGAGGCGGTATAAATGAGCAGTTCTTC.

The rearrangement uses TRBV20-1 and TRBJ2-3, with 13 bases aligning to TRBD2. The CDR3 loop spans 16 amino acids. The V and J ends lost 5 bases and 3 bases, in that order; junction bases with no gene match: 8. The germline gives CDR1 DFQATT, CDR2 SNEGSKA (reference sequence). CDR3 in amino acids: CSASGLAGPGTDTQYF. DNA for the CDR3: TGCAGTGCTTCGGGACTAGCGGGACCAGGAACAGATACGCAGTATTTT.

The DNA of the CDR3 is TGTGCCAGCAGCTTTGACAGCACTAACTATGGCTACACCTTC. Translation gives CASSFDSTNYGYTF. V and J are TRBV7-9 and TRBJ1-2; tentatively, D is TRBD1 (5 bases). Germline CDR1 and CDR2: SEHNR and FQNEAQ (reference sequence). The CDR3 sequence is 14 residues long. The V gene lost 3 bases and the J gene lost 0 bases, with 8 bases spanning the gap.

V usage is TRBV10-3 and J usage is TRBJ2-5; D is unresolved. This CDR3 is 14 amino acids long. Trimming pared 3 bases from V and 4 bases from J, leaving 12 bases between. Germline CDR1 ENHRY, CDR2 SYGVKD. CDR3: CAISDTRAAETQYF. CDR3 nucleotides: TGTGCCATCAGTGATACACGGGCGGCAGAGACCCAGTACTTC.

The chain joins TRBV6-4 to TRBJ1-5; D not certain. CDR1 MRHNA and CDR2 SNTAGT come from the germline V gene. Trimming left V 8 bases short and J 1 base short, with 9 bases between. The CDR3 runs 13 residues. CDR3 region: CASAPDSNQPQHF. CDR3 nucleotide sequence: TGTGCCAGCGCCCCGGACAGCAATCAGCCCCAGCATTTT.

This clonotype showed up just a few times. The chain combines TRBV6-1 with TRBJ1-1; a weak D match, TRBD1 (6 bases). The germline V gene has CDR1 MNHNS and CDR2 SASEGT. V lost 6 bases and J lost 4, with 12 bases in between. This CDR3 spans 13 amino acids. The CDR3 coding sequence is TGTGCCAGCAGACTCGACAGGCCCACTGAAGCTTTCTTT. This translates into CASRLDRPTEAFF.

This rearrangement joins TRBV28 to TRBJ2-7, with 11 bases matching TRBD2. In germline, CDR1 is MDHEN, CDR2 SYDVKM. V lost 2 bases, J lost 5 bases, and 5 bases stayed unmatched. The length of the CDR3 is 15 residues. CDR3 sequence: CASSLTSGRRNEQYF. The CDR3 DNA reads TGTGCCAGCAGTTTAACTAGCGGGAGAAGGAACGAGCAGTACTTC.

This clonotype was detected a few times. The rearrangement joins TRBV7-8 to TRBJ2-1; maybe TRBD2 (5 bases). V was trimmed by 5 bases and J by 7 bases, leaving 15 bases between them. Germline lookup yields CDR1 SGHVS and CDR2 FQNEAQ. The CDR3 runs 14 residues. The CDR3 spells CASSRTLGGNEQFF. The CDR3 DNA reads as TGTGCCAGCAGCCGGACCCTAGGAGGAAATGAGCAGTTCTTC.

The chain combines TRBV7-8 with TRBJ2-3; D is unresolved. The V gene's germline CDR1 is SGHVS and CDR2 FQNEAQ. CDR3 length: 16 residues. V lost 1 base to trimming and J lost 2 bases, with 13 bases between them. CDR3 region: CASSLGTGTFTDTQYF. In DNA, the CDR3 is TGTGCCAGCAGCTTAGGGACCGGCACGTTCACAGATACGCAGTATTTT.

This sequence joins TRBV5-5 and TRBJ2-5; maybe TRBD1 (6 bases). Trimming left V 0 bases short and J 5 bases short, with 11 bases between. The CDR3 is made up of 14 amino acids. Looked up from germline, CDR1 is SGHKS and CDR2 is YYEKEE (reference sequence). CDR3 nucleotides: TGTGCCAGCAGCTTGGATCCAGGGGATGAGACCCAGTACTTC. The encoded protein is CASSLDPGDETQYF.

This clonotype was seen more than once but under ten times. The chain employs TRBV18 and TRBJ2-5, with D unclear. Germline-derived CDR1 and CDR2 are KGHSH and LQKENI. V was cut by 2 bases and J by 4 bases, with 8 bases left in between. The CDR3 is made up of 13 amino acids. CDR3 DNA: TGTGCCAGCTCACCAAATCCCGGAGAGACCCAGTACTTC. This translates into CASSPNPGETQYF.

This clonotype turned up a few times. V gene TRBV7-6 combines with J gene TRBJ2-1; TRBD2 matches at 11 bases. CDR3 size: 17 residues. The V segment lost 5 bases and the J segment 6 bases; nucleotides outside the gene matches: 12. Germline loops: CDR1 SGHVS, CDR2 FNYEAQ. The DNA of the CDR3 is TGTGCCAGCAGCGGTGTAGCGGGAGGGCGCTGGGCCAATGAGCAGTTCTTC. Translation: CASSGVAGGRWANEQFF.

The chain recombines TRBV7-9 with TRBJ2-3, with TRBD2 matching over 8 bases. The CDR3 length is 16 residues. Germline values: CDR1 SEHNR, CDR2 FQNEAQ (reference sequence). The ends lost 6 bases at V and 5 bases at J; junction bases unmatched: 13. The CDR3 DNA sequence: TGTGCCAGCAGTTTTAGTCCGGGACTAGATCAAGATACGCAGTATTTT. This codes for CASSFSPGLDQDTQYF.

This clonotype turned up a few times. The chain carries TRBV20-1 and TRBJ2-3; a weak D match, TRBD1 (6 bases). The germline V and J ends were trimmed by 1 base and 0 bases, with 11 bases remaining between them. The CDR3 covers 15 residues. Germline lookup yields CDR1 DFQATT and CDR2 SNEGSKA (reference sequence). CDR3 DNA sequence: TGCAGTGCTAGAGCAGCTCAGGGGAGCACAGATACGCAGTATTTT. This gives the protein CSARAAQGSTDTQYF.

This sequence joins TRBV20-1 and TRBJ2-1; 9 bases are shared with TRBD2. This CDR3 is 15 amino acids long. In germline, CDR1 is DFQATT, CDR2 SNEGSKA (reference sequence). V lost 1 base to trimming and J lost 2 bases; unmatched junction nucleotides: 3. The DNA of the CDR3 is TGCAGTGCTAGAGGCCCTAGCGGGGCCTACAATGAGCAGTTCTTC. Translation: CSARGPSGAYNEQFF.

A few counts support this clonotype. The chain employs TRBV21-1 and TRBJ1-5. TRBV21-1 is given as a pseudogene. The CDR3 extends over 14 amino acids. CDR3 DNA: TGTGCCAGCAGCAAACCCAAGGTAAGTCAGCCCCAGCATTTT. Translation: CASSKPKVSQPQHF.

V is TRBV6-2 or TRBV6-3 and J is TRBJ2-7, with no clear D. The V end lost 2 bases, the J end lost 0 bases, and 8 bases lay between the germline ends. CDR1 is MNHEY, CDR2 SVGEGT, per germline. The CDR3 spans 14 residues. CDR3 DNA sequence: TGTGCCAGCAGTTACGCCGGTGTCTCCTACGAGCAGTACTTC. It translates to CASSYAGVSYEQYF.

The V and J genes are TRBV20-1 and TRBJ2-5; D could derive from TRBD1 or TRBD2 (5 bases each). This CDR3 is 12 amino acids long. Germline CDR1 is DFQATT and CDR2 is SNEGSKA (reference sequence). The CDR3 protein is CRGERGQETQYF. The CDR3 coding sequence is TGCAGGGGGGAGAGAGGCCAAGAGACCCAGTACTTC.

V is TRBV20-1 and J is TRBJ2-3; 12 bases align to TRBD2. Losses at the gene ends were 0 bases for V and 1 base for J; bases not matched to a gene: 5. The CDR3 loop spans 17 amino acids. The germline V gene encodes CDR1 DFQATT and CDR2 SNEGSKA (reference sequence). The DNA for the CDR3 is TGCAGTGCTAGAGACCGAAGACTAGCGGGAGGCACAGATACGCAGTATTTT. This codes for CSARDRRLAGGTDTQYF.